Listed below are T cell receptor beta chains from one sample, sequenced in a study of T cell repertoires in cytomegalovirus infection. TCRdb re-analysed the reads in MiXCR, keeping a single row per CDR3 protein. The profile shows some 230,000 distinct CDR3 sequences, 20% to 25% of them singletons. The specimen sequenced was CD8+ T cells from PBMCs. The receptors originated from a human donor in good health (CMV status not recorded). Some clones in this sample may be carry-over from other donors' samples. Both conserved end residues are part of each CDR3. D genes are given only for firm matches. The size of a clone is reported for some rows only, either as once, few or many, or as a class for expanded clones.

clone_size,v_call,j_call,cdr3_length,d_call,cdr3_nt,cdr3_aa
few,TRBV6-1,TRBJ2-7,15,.,TGTGCCAGCCTGGCGGGAAGGGTCGACCTTGGGGAGCAGTACTTC,CASLAGRVDLGEQYF
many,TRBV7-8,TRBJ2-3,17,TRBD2,TGTGCCAGCAGCTTATCCCTAGCGGGGGCGACGGCAGATACGCAGTATTTT,CASSLSLAGATADTQYF
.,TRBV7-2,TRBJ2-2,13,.,TGTGCCAGCAGCTTTGTAAGCACCGGGGAGCTGTTTTTT,CASSFVSTGELFF
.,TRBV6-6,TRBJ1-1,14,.,TGTGACAGCAGTTACTCTGGCCCTGGCACTGAAGCTTTCTTT,CDSSYSGPGTEAFF
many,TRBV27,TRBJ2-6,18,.,TGTGCCAGCAGTTTCTCCGACACGGGAAGCTCTGGGGCCAACGTCCTGACTTTC,CASSFSDTGSSGANVLTF
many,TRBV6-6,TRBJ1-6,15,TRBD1,TGTGCCAGCATTAGGGGGCAGGGGGGGAATTCACCCCTCCACTTT,CASIRGQGGNSPLHF
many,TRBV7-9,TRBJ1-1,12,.,TGTGCCAGCAGCGTAGACGGCTCTGAAGCTTTCTTT,CASSVDGSEAFF
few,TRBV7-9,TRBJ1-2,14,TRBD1,TGTGCCACCGGGGACAGCTTAATCTCCTATGGCTACACCTTC,CATGDSLISYGYTF
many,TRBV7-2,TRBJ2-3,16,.,TGTGCCAGCAGCTCCAGGGGCGGGGGCTCCACAGATACGCAGTATTTT,CASSSRGGGSTDTQYF
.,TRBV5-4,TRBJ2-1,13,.,TGTGCCAGCGGGGGGGCATACCCAAATGAGCAGTTCTTC,CASGGAYPNEQFF
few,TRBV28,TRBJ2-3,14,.,TGTGCCAGCAGCCTCTCAGGGGTCATAGATACGCAGTATTTT,CASSLSGVIDTQYF
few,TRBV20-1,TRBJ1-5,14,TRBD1,TGCAGTGCTACGGACAGGGGGGACAATCAGCCCCAGCATTTT,CSATDRGDNQPQHF
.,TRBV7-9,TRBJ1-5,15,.,TGTGCCAGCAGCTTAGACGAGGAAGCAGATCAGCCCCAGCATTTT,CASSLDEEADQPQHF
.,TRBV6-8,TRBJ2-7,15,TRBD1,TGTGCCAGCAGCCCCGGACAGGCCCGTCCCTACGAGCAGTACTTC,CASSPGQARPYEQYF